A selection of T cell receptor beta chains follows, all from one sample in a study of CD8 T cells in ankylosing spondylitis. TCRdb itself ran the 5' RACE reads through MiXCR, one entry per CDR3 protein. This sample has approximately 220,000 distinct CDR3 sequences, with roughly 25% found just once. The sample comprised blood, either unsorted or a sorted T cell fraction (not recorded which). The source of these receptors is a male donor with ankylosing spondylitis or in good health (not recorded which). Each CDR3 is given with its conserved first and last residue. The order of the fields is CDR3 length, J gene, V gene, clone size, D gene, CDR3 DNA, CDR3 protein. A D gene is named only where the DNA matches it firmly. Only some rows state a clone size, as once, few, many or a class for expanded clones.

14,TRBJ2-2,TRBV6-5,many,NA,NA,CASSSYRRAGELFF
15,TRBJ2-5,TRBV20-1,once,TRBD1,TGCAGTGCTAGTGGGATTCGACAGGGGAAAGAGACCCAGTACTTC,CSASGIRQGKETQYF
11,TRBJ2-3,TRBV29-1,NA,NA,TGCAGCGTTGAACTGGGGGATACGCAGTATTTT,CSVELGDTQYF
14,TRBJ2-7,TRBV20-1,NA,TRBD2,TGCAGTGCTCCAAGAGCGGGAGGTGCTGGGGAGCAGTACTTC,CSAPRAGGAGEQYF
12,TRBJ1-3,TRBV29-1,NA,NA,TGCAGCGTTGGTGACGTTGGAAACACCATATATTTT,CSVGDVGNTIYF
12,TRBJ1-2,TRBV29-1,many,NA,TGCAGCGTCCCCGGACAGCTCTATGGCTACACCTTC,CSVPGQLYGYTF
15,TRBJ2-4,TRBV6-2/TRBV6-3,many,NA,TGTGCCAGCAGTCCGCAACCGGGACGGAGGAACATTCAGTACTTC,CASSPQPGRRNIQYF
13,TRBJ2-7,TRBV20-1,NA,TRBD2,TGCAGTGCTAGTAGCGGGAGGATCTACGAGCAGTACTTC,CSASSGRIYEQYF
15,TRBJ2-3,TRBV18,NA,NA,TGTGCCGGCTCACCAGAAAGGACTCCTGTCGAGACGCAGTATTTT,CAGSPERTPVETQYF
14,TRBJ2-7,TRBV10-3,NA,TRBD2,TGTGCCATCAGACGACTAGCGGGAGACTACGAGCAGTACTTC,CAIRRLAGDYEQYF
14,TRBJ2-5,TRBV10-3,NA,NA,TGTGCCATCAGTGAGTCGGTCAAGACGGAGACCCAGTACTTC,CAISESVKTETQYF
16,TRBJ2-3,TRBV20-1,few,NA,TGCTGTGCTAGAGATTCGGGCGGTTCTAGCACAGATACGCAGTATTTT,CCARDSGGSSTDTQYF
10,TRBJ2-7,TRBV20-1,many,NA,TGCAGTGCTAGCCCTCACGAGCAGTACTTC,CSASPHEQYF
13,TRBJ1-6,TRBV6-1,NA,NA,TGTGCCACGAAGGGTCGTGAAAATTCACCCCTCCACTTT,CATKGRENSPLHF
17,TRBJ2-1,TRBV18,NA,NA,TGTGCCAGCTCATCATCGGTAGCGGCCACCTCCTACAATGAGCAGTTCTTC,CASSSSVAATSYNEQFF
13,TRBJ2-5,TRBV7-3,many,NA,TGTGCCAGCAGCTTATCCGATCAAGAGACCCAGTACTTC,CASSLSDQETQYF
12,TRBJ2-4,TRBV20-1,NA,NA,TGCAGTGCTAGATACGGCCCCAACATTCAGTACTTC,CSARYGPNIQYF
15,TRBJ2-1,TRBV24-1,NA,NA,TGTGCCACCAGTGATTTTGGTTCACTCCGCGATGAGCAGTTCTTC,CATSDFGSLRDEQFF
15,TRBJ2-4,TRBV5-1,many,NA,TGTGCCAGCAGCTTGGTCCGTGGAGCCAAAAACATTCAGTACTTC,CASSLVRGAKNIQYF
15,TRBJ2-5,TRBV5-1,few,TRBD2,TGCGCCAGCGGTCCCGGGACTAGCGGCAAAGAGACCCAGTACTTC,CASGPGTSGKETQYF
16,TRBJ2-1,TRBV20-1,many,TRBD1,TGCAGTGCCGAAGAAGCCGGACAGGGTGTCGGCAATGAGCAGTTCTTC,CSAEEAGQGVGNEQFF
13,TRBJ2-7,TRBV29-1,NA,NA,TGCAGCGCCGAGGGGCCTCCGTCCTACGAGCAGTACTTC,CSAEGPPSYEQYF
12,TRBJ1-1,TRBV29-1,NA,NA,TGCAGCGTTGATCCGGCAGACGCTGAAGCTTTCTTT,CSVDPADAEAFF
14,TRBJ2-3,TRBV6-1,few,NA,TGTGCCAGCCAGCCGTACGGGTTTACAGATACGCAGTATTTT,CASQPYGFTDTQYF
15,TRBJ2-3,TRBV6-1,NA,NA,TGTGCCAGCAGTGAAGGGTCTCTCGGCACAGATACGCAGTATTTT,CASSEGSLGTDTQYF
13,TRBJ1-4,TRBV6-1,once,NA,TGTGCCAGCAGTCCTTTAGGGGGGGAAAAACTGTTTTTT,CASSPLGGEKLFF
15,TRBJ2-2,TRBV5-1,many,NA,TGTGCCAGCAGCTTGGGCGGATCGAACACCGGGGAGCTGTTTTTT,CASSLGGSNTGELFF
15,TRBJ2-7,TRBV6-5,many,NA,TGTGCCAGCAGTTACTCGGGAGACCACTCCTACGAGCAGTACTTC,CASSYSGDHSYEQYF
12,TRBJ1-2,TRBV11-2,NA,NA,TGTGCCAGCAGCTGGACAGCTCATGGCTACACCTTC,CASSWTAHGYTF
14,TRBJ1-1,TRBV20-1,NA,NA,TGCAGTGCTAAAAGGCGGGGGGCGAACACTGAAGCTTTCTTT,CSAKRRGANTEAFF
13,TRBJ2-7,TRBV20-1,NA,TRBD1,TGCAGTGCTAGATTCCAGGGGGCTGGTGAGCAGTACTTC,CSARFQGAGEQYF
17,TRBJ2-5,TRBV20-1,few,NA,TGCAGTGCTAGAGGGGCTAGGACAGCAATGTTACAAGAGACCCAGTACTTC,CSARGARTAMLQETQYF
16,TRBJ2-1,TRBV4-3,NA,TRBD2,TGCGCCAGCAGCCAAGGGCTAGCGGGAAATTACAATGAGCAGTTCTTC,CASSQGLAGNYNEQFF
10,TRBJ1-6,TRBV20-1,NA,NA,TGCAGTGCTAGAGTGGGGCCCCTCCACTTT,CSARVGPLHF
16,TRBJ2-3,TRBV5-1,many,TRBD1,TGCGCCAGCAGCTTGCAGGACAGGGGGCTGACAGATACGCAGTATTTT,CASSLQDRGLTDTQYF
12,TRBJ1-2,TRBV12-3/TRBV12-4,many,TRBD1,TGTGCCAGCAGTTTCTTACAGGGGGTTGAGACCTTC,CASSFLQGVETF
14,TRBJ2-1,TRBV20-1,NA,NA,TGCAGTGCTAGAGTAGGGCAGGGAGACAATGAGCAGTTCTTC,CSARVGQGDNEQFF
13,TRBJ2-1,TRBV29-1,NA,NA,TGCAGCGTTATGACAGAACCAATCAATGAGCAGTTCTTC,CSVMTEPINEQFF
13,TRBJ2-1,TRBV29-1,NA,NA,TGCAGCGTTGCCTATGTGGGTTTCAATGAGCAGTTCTTC,CSVAYVGFNEQFF
14,TRBJ2-7,TRBV18,many,NA,TGTGCCAGCTCACCACCGAAAGATATATCGGAGCAGTACTTC,CASSPPKDISEQYF
14,TRBJ1-6,TRBV9,many,NA,TGTGCCAGCAGCGTAGCCCAGGATAATTCACCCCTCCACTTT,CASSVAQDNSPLHF
13,TRBJ2-7,TRBV20-1,NA,NA,TGCAGTGCTCCTATGAGACAGGCCTACGAGCAGTACTTC,CSAPMRQAYEQYF
15,TRBJ2-7,TRBV12-3/TRBV12-4,NA,TRBD2,TGTGCCAGCAGTGGGGGCGGGGGGACCCCTCTCGAGCAGTACTTC,CASSGGGGTPLEQYF
16,TRBJ2-1,TRBV20-1,once,TRBD2,TGCAGTGCTCCCCGGGGTAGCGGGAGTCTTCGGAATGAGCAGTTCTTC,CSAPRGSGSLRNEQFF
13,TRBJ2-1,TRBV27,many,TRBD2,TGTGCCAGCGGGCGGGAGGGTTACAATGAGCAGTTCTTC,CASGREGYNEQFF
16,TRBJ1-1,TRBV6-5,many,TRBD1,TGTGCCAGCCGAACTTCTGCACAGGGGGGAGGCACTGAAGCTTTCTTT,CASRTSAQGGGTEAFF
13,TRBJ2-1,TRBV5-1,many,TRBD2,TGCGCCAGCCACTCGGGACTAGACAATGAGCAGTTCTTC,CASHSGLDNEQFF
12,TRBJ2-1,TRBV2,few,NA,TGTGCCAGCATTGGGGACGGCAATGAGCAGTTCTTC,CASIGDGNEQFF
15,TRBJ2-7,TRBV20-1,NA,NA,TGCAGTGCCCTGGACTCCGAGACTCTCTCCTACGAGCAGTACTTC,CSALDSETLSYEQYF
16,TRBJ2-7,TRBV5-5,once,TRBD1,TGTGCCAGCAGCTTGGCCGTGACAGGGGGAGGATCTGAGCAGTACTTC,CASSLAVTGGGSEQYF